The text below deals with one T cell receptor beta chain. Its matching antigen is unknown. The study subjected TCRalpha and TCRbeta cDNA to two nested PCRs of approximately 16 and 9 cycles. TCRdb re-called the 5' RACE reads; every CDR3 protein appears as one record, without DNA. This sample contains about 330,000 distinct CDR3 sequences. The data stem from a study of monozygotic twins with inflammatory bowel disease. Study results and caveats: There was no way to distinguish the different T cell subtypes.

Per the germline V gene, CDR1 is LGHDT and CDR2 is YNNKEL (reference sequence). The CDR3 has 15 amino acids. The material sequenced was blood. The chain has TRBV3-1 and TRBJ2-7; TCRdb gives TRBD1 as the D gene, but with no DNA this cannot be confirmed. The origin of this receptor is a human donor with ulcerative colitis or Crohn's disease, or a healthy co-twin of an affected twin (not recorded which). CDR3 residues: CASSQEQGGSYEQYF.